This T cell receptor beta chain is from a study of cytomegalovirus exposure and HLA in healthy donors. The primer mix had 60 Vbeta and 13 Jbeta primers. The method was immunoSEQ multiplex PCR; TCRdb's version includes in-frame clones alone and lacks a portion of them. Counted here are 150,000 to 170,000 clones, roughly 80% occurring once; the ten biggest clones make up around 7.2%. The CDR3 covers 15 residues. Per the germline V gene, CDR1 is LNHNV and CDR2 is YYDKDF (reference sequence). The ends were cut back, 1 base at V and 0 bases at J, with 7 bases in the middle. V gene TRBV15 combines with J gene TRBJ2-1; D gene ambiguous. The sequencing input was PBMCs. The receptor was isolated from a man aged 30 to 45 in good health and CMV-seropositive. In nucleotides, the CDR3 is TGTGCCACCAGCAGAGTTGAGAGCTCCTACAATGAGCAGTTCTTC. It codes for CATSRVESSYNEQFF.